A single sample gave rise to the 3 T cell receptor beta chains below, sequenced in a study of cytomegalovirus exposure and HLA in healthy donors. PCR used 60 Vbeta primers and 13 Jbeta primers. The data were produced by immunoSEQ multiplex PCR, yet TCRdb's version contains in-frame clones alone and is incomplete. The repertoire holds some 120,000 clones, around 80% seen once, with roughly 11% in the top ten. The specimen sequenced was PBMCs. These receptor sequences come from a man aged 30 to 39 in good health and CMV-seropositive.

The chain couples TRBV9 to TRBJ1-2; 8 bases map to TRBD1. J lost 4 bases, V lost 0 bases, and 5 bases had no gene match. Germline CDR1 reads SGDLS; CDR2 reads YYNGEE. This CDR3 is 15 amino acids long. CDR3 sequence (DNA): TGTGCCAGCAGCGTAGGGACAGGGATGGGCTATGGCTACACCTTC. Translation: CASSVGTGMGYGYTF.

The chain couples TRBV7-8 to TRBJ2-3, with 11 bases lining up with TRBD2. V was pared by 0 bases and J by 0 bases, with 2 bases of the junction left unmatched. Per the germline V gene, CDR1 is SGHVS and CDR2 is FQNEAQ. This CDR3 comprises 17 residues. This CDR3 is CASSLAWTSGSTDTQYF. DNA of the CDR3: TGTGCCAGCAGCTTAGCGTGGACTAGCGGGAGCACAGATACGCAGTATTTT.

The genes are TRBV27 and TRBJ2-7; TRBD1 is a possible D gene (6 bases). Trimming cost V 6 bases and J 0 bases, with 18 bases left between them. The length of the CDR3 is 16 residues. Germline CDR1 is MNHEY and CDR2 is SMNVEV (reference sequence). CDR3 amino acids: CASSHSQGLLSYEQYF. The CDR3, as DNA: TGTGCCAGCAGCCACTCCCAGGGGCTCCTCTCCTACGAGCAGTACTTC.